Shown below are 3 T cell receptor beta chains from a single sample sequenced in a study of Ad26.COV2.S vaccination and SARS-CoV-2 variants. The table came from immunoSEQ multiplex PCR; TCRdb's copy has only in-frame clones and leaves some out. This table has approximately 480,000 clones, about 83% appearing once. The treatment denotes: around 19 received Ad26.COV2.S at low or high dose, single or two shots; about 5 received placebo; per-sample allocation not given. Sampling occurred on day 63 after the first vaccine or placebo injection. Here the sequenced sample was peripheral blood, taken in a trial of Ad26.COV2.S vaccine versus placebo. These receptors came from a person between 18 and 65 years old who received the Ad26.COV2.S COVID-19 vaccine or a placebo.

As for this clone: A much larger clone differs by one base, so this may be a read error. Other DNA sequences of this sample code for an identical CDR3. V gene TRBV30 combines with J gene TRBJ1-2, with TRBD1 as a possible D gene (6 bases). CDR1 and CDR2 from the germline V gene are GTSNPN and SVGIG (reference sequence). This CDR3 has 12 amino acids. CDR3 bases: TGCGCCGGGCCCCGGGGCCAGGGGGGCTACACCTTC. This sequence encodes CAGPRGQGGYTF.

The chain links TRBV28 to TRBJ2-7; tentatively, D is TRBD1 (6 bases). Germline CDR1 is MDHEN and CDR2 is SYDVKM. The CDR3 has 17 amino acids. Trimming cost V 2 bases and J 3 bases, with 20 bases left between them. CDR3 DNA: TGTGCCAGCAGTTTAGGCCCTGGGCGTCGCAGGGGCTACGAGCAGTACTTC. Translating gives CASSLGPGRRRGYEQYF. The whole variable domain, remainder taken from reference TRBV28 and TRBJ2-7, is DVKVTQSSRYLVKRTGEKVFLECVQDMDHENMFWYRQDPGLGLRLIYFSYDVKMKEKGDIPEGYSVSREKKERFSLILESASTNQTSMYLCASSLGPGRRRGYEQYFGPGTRLTVT.

Here the CDR3 reads CASSQTLGTDTYEQYF. The DNA of the CDR3 is TGTGCCAGCAGTCAGACGTTGGGGACAGATACCTACGAGCAGTACTTC. The rearrangement joins TRBV27 to TRBJ2-7; 7 bases are a match to TRBD1. This CDR3 is built from 16 residues. V trimming: 5 bases; J trimming: 2 bases; junction bases outside the gene matches: 12. Germline CDR1 is MNHEY and CDR2 is SMNVEV (reference sequence).